The 8 T cell receptor beta chains reported below all come from one sample, sequenced in a study of identical twins listed by TCRdb under 2016. The library was made by 5' RACE. Instrument used: Illumina HiSeq 2000. TCRdb reprocessed the public reads (quality trimming at Q25 with fastp, clone calling with MiXCR) and kept in-frame beta chains. Every entry covers one CDR3 protein and lists the most common genes and DNA from its rows. This sample has 540,000 or so distinct CDR3 sequences in its table, and 20% to 25% of those were observed once. The ten largest account for approximately 0.52% of the sample. Separately, the same data were catalogued under a study of yellow fever vaccine responses in identical twins.

The sequencing input was CD4+ T cells sorted from blood. These receptors all come from a young woman in good health.

In its sample, this clonotype was seen a few times. The rearrangement joins TRBV10-3 to TRBJ2-1; maybe TRBD1 (5 bases). The CDR3 contains 15 residues. V shed 6 bases and J shed 0 bases, with 12 bases lying between them. Germline lookup yields CDR1 ENHRY and CDR2 SYGVKD. The DNA of the CDR3 is TGTGCCATCAGCGACAGTGTTAGCTCCTACAATGAGCAGTTCTTC. Encoded protein: CAISDSVSSYNEQFF.

The V gene is TRBV28, the J gene TRBJ2-5; TRBD2 aligns across 9 bases. V dropped 8 bases and J dropped 2; count of bases not matched to a gene: 15. This CDR3 region has 17 residues. The germline V gene encodes CDR1 MDHEN and CDR2 SYDVKM. CDR3 DNA sequence: TGTGCCAGCTCCCTTGGCGGGAGGGCCGGATGGCAAGAGACCCAGTACTTC. Translated: CASSLGGRAGWQETQYF.

This clonotype was observed a handful of times. CDR3 bases: TGCAGTGCTACGACCGGGTCAGCTTATAATTCACCCCTCCACTTT. This sequence encodes CSATTGSAYNSPLHF. The chain is built from TRBV20-1 and TRBJ1-6; D remains unclear. Deletions cut 4 bases from V and 4 bases from J, with 14 bases between. The CDR3 runs to 15 residues. Germline CDR1 reads DFQATT; CDR2 reads SNEGSKA (reference sequence).

This rearrangement joins TRBV13 to TRBJ2-1; TRBD2 aligns across 9 bases. Losses at the gene ends were 4 bases for V and 12 bases for J; bases not matched to a gene: 4. This CDR3 contains 12 residues. Germline V gives CDR1 PRHDT, CDR2 FYEKMQ (reference sequence). CDR3 in DNA: TGTGCCAGCAGCTCTCAGACTAGCGGGCAGTTCTTC. Encoded protein: CASSSQTSGQFF.

This clonotype has just a few counts. The V gene is TRBV18, the J gene TRBJ2-3, with D unresolved. This CDR3 contains 16 residues. Per germline, CDR1 KGHSH and CDR2 LQKENI. Trimming took off 3 bases at V and 4 bases at J, with 17 bases between the two ends. The CDR3 reads CASSPTYQRTADTQYF. CDR3 nucleotides: TGTGCCAGCTCACCCACCTATCAGCGCACGGCAGATACGCAGTATTTT.

This clonotype has just a few counts. The rearrangement joins TRBV5-1 to TRBJ2-7, with D possibly TRBD1 on 8 matching bases. Trimming cost V 4 bases and J 5 bases, with 22 bases left between them. The CDR3 loop spans 16 amino acids. Germline V gene lookup returns CDR1 SGHRS and CDR2 YFSETQ. The CDR3 loop is CASSARDRGGRHEQYF. The CDR3, as DNA: TGCGCCAGCAGCGCCCGCGACAGGGGAGGGCGACACGAGCAGTACTTC.

In this sample, this clonotype turned up many times. V is TRBV7-2 and J is TRBJ2-1; D ambiguous. The V end lost 5 bases, the J end lost 9 bases, and 14 bases lay between the germline ends. The CDR3 spans 13 residues. Germline V gene data show CDR1 as SGHTA and CDR2 as FQGNSA. Here the CDR3 DNA reads TGTGCCAGCAGCGCCCTAAGGTCTGGTGAGCAGTTCTTC. Translating gives CASSALRSGEQFF.

The V gene is TRBV20-1, the J gene TRBJ2-7; D might be TRBD2 (6 bases). Deletions cut 0 bases from V and 3 bases from J, with 12 bases between. Germline V gives CDR1 DFQATT, CDR2 SNEGSKA (reference sequence). This CDR3 region has 14 residues. This chain's CDR3 is CSARDGREIYEQYF. CDR3 nucleotides: TGCAGTGCTAGAGACGGGCGGGAAATCTACGAGCAGTACTTC.